This T cell receptor (beta chain) is from a study of T-cell memory formation after mild COVID-19. Background on the study: TCR clusters were largely donor specific.

Whole-study findings and limits: The pre-infection memory compartment contained some responding clones, suggesting cross-reactive memory joined.

The CDR3 has 16 residues. The TCR alpha and TCR beta cDNA libraries, bearing sample barcodes and UMIs, were generated by 5'RACE using constant-segment primers. MiXCR was run by TCRdb on the 5' RACE reads, yielding one entry per CDR3 protein. The data hold 300,000 to 350,000 distinct CDR3 sequences, with 19% observed a single time. With regard to this clonotype: What it recognizes is unknown.

Specimen: PBMCs or a T cell subset sorted from them (not recorded which). This TCR came from a man aged 18 to 29 who had mild COVID-19 (a few samples of this study predate the infection). Cell type and time point are not known. The chain has TRBV21-1 and TRBJ1-3. TRBV21-1 is a documented pseudogene. This chain's CDR3 is CASSKGGRKAGNTIYF. CDR3 DNA sequence: TGTGCCAGCAGCAAAGGAGGACGGAAGGCTGGAAACACCATATATTTT.